The T cell receptor beta chain described here comes from a study of blood T cell repertoires in COVID-19. Study in general: COVID-19 samples, acute and convalescent, were from the United States, Italy and Spain. The analysed material was cDNA or gDNA that came from T cells, B-cell-depleted T cells, or PBMCs.

CDR3 length: 16 residues. V dropped 6 bases and J dropped 8 bases, with 22 bases sitting between them. Germline values: CDR1 SGHVS, CDR2 FQNEAQ. Authors' analysis steps: For nucleated cells, counts were estimated from reference gene primer amplification. Produced via immunoSEQ multiplex PCR; TCRdb's table is partial and in-frame only. V and J calls and clone size are copied from that table; D and trimming were computed from the DNA. The table records roughly 410,000 clones, around 89% of them present only once. The chain employs TRBV7-8 and TRBJ1-4; perhaps TRBD1 as D (6 bases). The TCR sequence derives from a woman in her thirties or forties with COVID-19, enrolled during active disease. Sequenced input: peripheral blood. The CDR3 protein is CASRTGIGRGNEKLFF. The DNA of the CDR3 is TGTGCCAGCAGAACTGGGATTGGCAGGGGCAACGAAAAACTGTTTTTT.